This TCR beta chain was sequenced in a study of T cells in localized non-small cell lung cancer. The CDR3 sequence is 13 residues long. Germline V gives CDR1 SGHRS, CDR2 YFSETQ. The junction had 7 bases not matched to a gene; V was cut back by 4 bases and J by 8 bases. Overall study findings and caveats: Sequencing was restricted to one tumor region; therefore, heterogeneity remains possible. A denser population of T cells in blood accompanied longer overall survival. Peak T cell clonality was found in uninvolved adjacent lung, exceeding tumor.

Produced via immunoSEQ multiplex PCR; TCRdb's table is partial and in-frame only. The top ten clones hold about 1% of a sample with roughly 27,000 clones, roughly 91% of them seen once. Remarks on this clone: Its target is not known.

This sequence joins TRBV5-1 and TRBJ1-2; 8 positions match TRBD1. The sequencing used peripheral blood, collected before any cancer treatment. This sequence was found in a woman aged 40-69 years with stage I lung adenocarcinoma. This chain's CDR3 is CASSQDRVGGYTF. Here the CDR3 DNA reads TGCGCCAGCAGCCAGGACAGGGTAGGAGGCTACACCTTC. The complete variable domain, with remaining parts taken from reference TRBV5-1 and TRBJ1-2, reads KAGVTQTPRYLIKTRGQQVTLSCSPISGHRSVSWYQQTPGQGLQFLFEYFSETQRNKGNFPGRFSGRQFSNSRSEMNVSTLELGDSALYLCASSQDRVGGYTFGSGTRLTVV.